This T cell receptor (beta chain) was observed in a study of patients and donors after allogeneic stem cell transplantation. There are 18 residues in the CDR3. J lost 6 bases, V lost 0 bases, and 13 bases had no gene match. The germline V gene has CDR1 MNHEY and CDR2 SMNVEV (reference sequence). Using its own MiXCR run on the RT-PCR reads, TCRdb lists one record per CDR3 protein. The table records 900,000 to 1,000,000 distinct CDR3 sequences, about 20% of them present only once. This clonotype has a handful of counts. The sequence was collected from a human donor who was either an allogeneic HSCT recipient or a stem cell or donor lymphocyte infusion donor (not recorded which). It is not recorded whose cells these are; they may come from a transplant donor. The material sequenced was blood, either unsorted or a sorted T cell fraction (not recorded which). The chain recombines TRBV27 with TRBJ2-2, with 7 bases aligning to TRBD2. The CDR3 reads CASSLSGFGGGPAGELFF. The CDR3 region has the DNA TGTGCCAGCAGTTTATCAGGATTCGGGGGAGGGCCGGCCGGGGAGCTGTTTTTT.